What follows describes a single T cell receptor (beta chain). Its target antigen remains unknown. One base away there is no much larger clone; base qualities are not given. Ficoll-Paque density gradient centrifugation was used to isolate PBMCs. This record belongs to a study of T-cell memory formation after mild COVID-19 (dated by TCRdb to the early 2020s). For the study in its entirety: TCR sequence clusters from the two donors were largely donor specific. In a couple of donors, T-cell clones that expanded and contracted after mild COVID-19 were tracked by sequencing TCRalpha and TCRbeta repertoires over time. The cohort was made up of two young adult volunteers, one female and one male, who were previously healthy.

From a lookup of the germline V gene, CDR1 and CDR2 are SNHLY and FYNNEI. Reading from cysteine to phenylalanine, the CDR3 counts 14 amino acids. Only CDR3 DNA is held: 42 bases, read in frame from base 1. V was cut back by 6 bases and J by 1 base, leaving a gap of 12 bases between them. TCRdb names Illumina NovaSeq 6000 as the instrument used. TCRalpha and TCRbeta cDNA libraries were built by 5'RACE with constant-segment primers, adding sample barcodes and unique molecular identifiers. Trizol reagent was used to extract RNA from every sample. Amplification of the libraries took two PCR steps, and the second step added a second sample barcode plus Illumina TruSeq adapters. Sequencing of the libraries was done on an Illumina NovaSeq, producing 2 x 150 bp paired-end reads. The study's own analysis went as follows. Reads were demultiplexed and collapsed into UMI-guided consensus sequences with migec v1.2.7. Using mixcr v2.1.11, UMI consensuses were aligned to TRA and TRB V and J templates and then assembled into clonotypes. Expanded or contracted clonotypes were those called significant by both edgeR and NoisET, with noise models trained on biological replicates. edgeR calls used a false discovery rate-adjusted p below 0.01 and a log2 fold-change threshold of 1. As an exploratory analysis of dynamics, max-normalized trajectories of the 1000 most abundant clonotypes were examined by PCA with hierarchical clustering. Each responding clone was given a CD4 or CD8 phenotype based on the CD4+ and CD8+ repertoires, which had been sequenced separately. The public reads were reanalyzed by TCRdb: fastp trimming at Q25, MiXCR alignment, in-frame beta chains only. CDR3 protein sequences are deduplicated, and each keeps its most common genes and DNA. V and J calls and clone size were set by TCRdb, not the authors. The table for this sample lists around 340,000 distinct CDR3 sequences; 12% to 15% of them were counted only once. Of the sample, about 20% falls within the top ten clones.

The full study reports these points: Some responding clones were detected in pre-infection memory, suggesting pre-existing cross-reactive memory T cells joined the SARS-CoV-2 response. Only two mild cases were covered in the study, and larger cohorts including severe cases with pre-infection samples were considered necessary. Contracting CD4+ clones were found mainly in CM and EM memory subsets, while CD8+ clones were enriched in EMRA. SARS-CoV-2 specificity of the second-wave clones peaking on day 37 was not confirmed. Clones contracting from day 15 to 85 had balanced CD4/CD8 phenotypes, while a second wave expanding from day 15 to 37 was biased towards CD4+.

In this chain, TRBV2 is recombined with TRBJ1-1; the D segment could be TRBD1, given 6 matching bases. The TCR was taken from a man aged 18 to 29 who had mild COVID-19 (a few samples of this study predate the infection). The sample titles of this study are shuffled in the database, so cell type and time point are left out; the donor was told from shared clones. Sample: PBMCs or a T cell subset sorted from them (not recorded which). CDR3 region: CASRRGTPNTEAFF. The DNA reads TGTGCCAGCAGGCGGGGGACACCGAACACTGAAGCTTTCTTT.